This TCR beta chain is drawn from a study of OX40 agonist ivuxolimab in advanced cancers. Sequencing used immunoSEQ multiplex PCR; TCRdb keeps in-frame clones, though not all of them. The table records 65,000 to 95,000 clones, around 93% of them present only once. The germline CDR1 and CDR2 sequences are ENHRY and SYGVKD. The CDR3 covers 13 residues. Trimming removed 7 bases from V and 2 bases from J, with 10 bases in between. Specimen: CD4+ or CD8+ T cells sorted from blood, collected in a trial of the OX40 agonist ivuxolimab. This TCR came from an adult with an advanced solid tumor such as melanoma, head and neck, liver or kidney cancer. This rearrangement joins TRBV10-3 to TRBJ2-3; no clear D. The CDR3 bases are TGTGCCATCACTCCGGAACCCACAGATACGCAGTATTTT. Translation gives CAITPEPTDTQYF.